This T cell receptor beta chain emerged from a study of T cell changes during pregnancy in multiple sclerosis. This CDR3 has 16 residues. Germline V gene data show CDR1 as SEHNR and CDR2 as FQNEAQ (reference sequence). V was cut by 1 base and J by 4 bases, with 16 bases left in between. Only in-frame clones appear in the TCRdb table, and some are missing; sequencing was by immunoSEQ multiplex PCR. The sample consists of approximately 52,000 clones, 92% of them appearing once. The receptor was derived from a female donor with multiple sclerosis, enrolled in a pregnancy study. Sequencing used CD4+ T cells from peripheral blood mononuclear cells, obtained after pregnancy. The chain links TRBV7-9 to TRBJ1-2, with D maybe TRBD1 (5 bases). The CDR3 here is CASSLGKGALGYGYTF. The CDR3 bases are TGTGCCAGCAGCTTAGGAAAAGGGGCACTGGGCTATGGCTACACCTTC.